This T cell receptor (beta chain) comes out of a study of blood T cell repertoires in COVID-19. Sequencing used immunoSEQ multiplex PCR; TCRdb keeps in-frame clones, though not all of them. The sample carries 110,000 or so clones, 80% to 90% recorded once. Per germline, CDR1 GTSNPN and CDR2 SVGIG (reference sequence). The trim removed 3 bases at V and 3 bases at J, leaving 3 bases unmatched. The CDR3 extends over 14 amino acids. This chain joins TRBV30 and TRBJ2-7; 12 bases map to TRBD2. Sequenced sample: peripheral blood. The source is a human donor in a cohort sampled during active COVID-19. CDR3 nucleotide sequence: TGTGCCTGGAGACTAGCGGGGGGCTACTACGAGCAGTACTTC. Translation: CAWRLAGGYYEQYF.